This record covers a single TCR beta chain. Treatment in this sample: randomized to nivolumab then ipilimumab (arm A) or the reverse (arm B). This entry is derived from a study of sequential checkpoint blockade in melanoma. The trim removed 5 bases at V and 3 bases at J, leaving 6 bases unmatched. CDR1 and CDR2 (germline): SEHNR, FQNEAQ (reference sequence). The CDR3 covers 16 residues. Sequenced by immunoSEQ multiplex PCR; TCRdb stores in-frame clones only, minus some. The data hold around 12,000 clones, with 60% to 80% observed a single time. The sample here was CD8+ T cells sorted from blood (inferred from file names), taken from a patient given nivolumab and ipilimumab in sequence. The sequence came from a human donor with melanoma. The chain links TRBV7-9 to TRBJ1-3; 11 nucleotides match TRBD1. The CDR3 loop reads CASSPGQGASGNTIYF. The DNA of the CDR3 is TGTGCCAGCAGCCCCGGACAGGGGGCAAGTGGAAACACCATATATTTT.